Shown below are 30 T cell receptor beta chains from a single sample sequenced in a study of CD8 T cells in Susac syndrome. Random hexamers were used to reverse transcribe an amount of roughly 0.5 to 1 ug RNA. TCRdb analysed the immunoSEQ multiplex PCR reads with MiXCR anew, one entry per CDR3 protein. The sample has roughly 130,000 distinct CDR3 sequences, roughly 96% seen once; the top ten hold roughly 0.11%. Sample: CD4+ T cells from PBMCs. These receptors all stem from a human donor in good health.

This chain links TRBV6-6 with TRBJ2-7, with 7 bases that match TRBD1. Trimming at V came to 2 bases and at J to 4 bases, leaving 8 bases not matched to a gene. CDR1 is MNHNY, CDR2 SVGAGI, per germline (reference sequence). CDR3 length equals 15 residues. The CDR3 sequence is CASSYIAGGTYEQYF. Here the CDR3 DNA reads TGTGCCAGCAGTTACATCGCAGGGGGAACGTACGAGCAGTACTTC.

This clonotype was recorded only once. This chain uses TRBV3-1 with TRBJ2-6; D ambiguous. CDR1 and CDR2 from the germline V gene are LGHDT and YNNKEL (reference sequence). Trimming shortened V by 3 bases and J by 0 bases, and 12 bases separated the two germline ends. This CDR3 contains 17 residues. CDR3 sequence reads: CASSHVTWTSGANVLTF. Here the CDR3 DNA reads TGTGCCAGCAGCCATGTAACCTGGACCTCTGGGGCCAACGTCCTGACTTTC.

The chain has TRBV28 and TRBJ1-5; 9 bases fit TRBD1. The germline CDR1 and CDR2 sequences are MDHEN and SYDVKM. The CDR3 has 17 amino acids. The V gene end was trimmed by 4 bases and the J gene end by 4 bases; junction bases not matched to a gene: 11. This chain's CDR3 is CASSSAGQGVGNQPQHF. DNA for the CDR3: TGTGCCAGCAGTTCCGCGGGACAGGGAGTGGGTAATCAGCCCCAGCATTTT.

The chain has TRBV20-1 and TRBJ2-7; perhaps TRBD1 as D (6 bases). The CDR3 consists of 14 residues. Trimming stripped 6 bases from V and 5 bases from J, with 20 bases between. The V gene's germline CDR1 is DFQATT and CDR2 SNEGSKA (reference sequence). The chain's CDR3 is CSAPRGGSADEQYF. The DNA of the CDR3 is TGCAGTGCCCCACGTGGGGGCTCAGCGGACGAGCAGTACTTC.

The chain joins TRBV28 to TRBJ2-7, with D perhaps matching TRBD2 (6 bases). Per the germline V gene, CDR1 is MDHEN and CDR2 is SYDVKM. Deletions cut 10 bases from V and 2 bases from J, with 18 bases between. The CDR3 has 14 residues. For the CDR3, the DNA is TGTGCCACCACGACGGGAGTCCCAACCTACGAGCAGTACTTC. The encoded protein is CATTTGVPTYEQYF.

The gene calls are TRBV3-1 and TRBJ1-2; D not certain. The CDR3 is 12 amino acids. Germline CDR1 LGHDT, CDR2 YNNKEL (reference sequence). V lost 4 bases, J lost 11 bases, and 14 bases lay in between. The CDR3 protein is CASSRVAGGYTF. CDR3 nucleotide sequence: TGTGCCAGCAGCCGGGTCGCAGGAGGTTACACCTTC.

The chain is built from TRBV7-9 and TRBJ2-7, with TRBD2 as a possible D gene (7 bases). Germline CDR1 SEHNR, CDR2 FQNEAQ (reference sequence). The CDR3 spans 15 residues. The ends were cut back, 0 bases at V and 5 bases at J, with 14 bases in the middle. The CDR3 protein is CASSLAIGGDNEQYF. The CDR3 coding sequence is TGTGCCAGCAGCTTAGCCATAGGGGGGGACAACGAGCAGTACTTC.

The chain has TRBV6-5 and TRBJ1-1, with D perhaps TRBD1 (5 bases). V shed 5 bases and J shed 6 bases, with 19 bases lying between them. Germline V gene sequence: CDR1 MNHEY, CDR2 SVGAGI. The CDR3 contains 15 residues. The CDR3 here is CASSPGGGRGAEAFF. DNA of the CDR3: TGTGCCAGCAGTCCCGGAGGAGGGAGAGGGGCTGAAGCTTTCTTT.

This rearrangement joins TRBV7-9 to TRBJ2-2; possible D gene TRBD1, 6 bases. Germline V gene sequence: CDR1 SEHNR, CDR2 FQNEAQ (reference sequence). Trimming stripped 5 bases from V and 6 bases from J, with 10 bases between. This CDR3 has 13 amino acids. CDR3 sequence: CASSRQAAGELFF. The CDR3 nucleotides are TGTGCCAGCAGCCGACAGGCCGCCGGGGAGCTGTTTTTT.

The chain carries TRBV3-1 and TRBJ2-7, with D possibly TRBD2 on 6 matching bases. V was cut by 0 bases and J by 6 bases, with 15 bases left in between. Per the germline V gene, CDR1 is LGHDT and CDR2 is YNNKEL (reference sequence). This CDR3 comprises 15 residues. This chain's CDR3 is CASSQEGGVRSEQYF. The DNA of the CDR3 is TGTGCCAGCAGCCAAGAAGGCGGGGTCAGGAGCGAGCAGTACTTC.

This clonotype came up once. This rearrangement joins TRBV10-3 to TRBJ1-1; D gene ambiguous. This CDR3 has 12 residues. The V gene lost 11 bases and the J gene lost 2 bases, with 12 bases spanning the gap. CDR1 and CDR2 from the germline V gene are ENHRY and SYGVKD. For the CDR3, the DNA is TGTGCCGTTGGCATGGTAAACACTGAAGCTTTCTTT. It encodes CAVGMVNTEAFF.

The V and J genes are TRBV2 and TRBJ2-1, with 13 bases fitting TRBD2. With 5 bases clipped from V and 9 bases from J, the junction kept 7 bases outside the gene matches. Germline V CDR1 and CDR2: SNHLY, FYNNEI. This CDR3 contains 15 residues. CDR3 protein: CASSRTSGSVPEQFF. DNA for the CDR3: TGTGCCAGCAGTAGGACTAGCGGGAGTGTCCCTGAGCAGTTCTTC.

This rearrangement joins TRBV4-1 to TRBJ2-3, with 10 positions matching TRBD2. Germline CDR1 and CDR2: MGHRA and YSYEKL. The CDR3 runs 15 residues. J gave up 4 bases and V 5 bases, and 6 bases lay outside the gene matches. CDR3 in amino acids: CASSESGRGADTQYF. DNA of the CDR3: TGCGCCAGCAGCGAAAGCGGGAGGGGAGCAGATACGCAGTATTTT.

The rearrangement links TRBV28 to TRBJ2-4; 8 bases are a match to TRBD1. The CDR3 totals 14 residues. V dropped 11 bases and J dropped 6; count of bases not matched to a gene: 12. Germline V gene lookup returns CDR1 MDHEN and CDR2 SYDVKM. The CDR3 protein is CAGSQGGGGNIQYF. CDR3 nucleotides: TGTGCCGGGTCACAGGGGGGAGGCGGAAACATTCAGTACTTC.

This chain joins TRBV19 and TRBJ2-1; no reliable D call. V gave up 6 bases and J gave up 6 bases, with 12 bases separating them. Germline V gene lookup returns CDR1 LNHDA and CDR2 SQIVND (reference sequence). There are 13 residues in the CDR3. For the CDR3, the DNA is TGTGCCAGTAGGGCTCGGGCGACCAATGAGCAGTTCTTC. The encoded protein is CASRARATNEQFF.

The V and J genes are TRBV28 and TRBJ1-3; possible D gene TRBD1, 6 bases. V gave up 8 bases and J gave up 6 bases, with 17 bases separating them. Looked up from germline, CDR1 is MDHEN and CDR2 is SYDVKM. The CDR3 consists of 14 residues. The DNA for the CDR3 is TGTGCCAGCCATCGGGGGGCAATTGAAAACACCATATATTTT. It translates to CASHRGAIENTIYF.

The rearrangement links TRBV7-9 to TRBJ2-7, with D hard to call. Trimming took off 5 bases at V and 1 base at J, with 12 bases between the two ends. In germline, CDR1 is SEHNR, CDR2 FQNEAQ (reference sequence). This CDR3 is 14 amino acids long. The CDR3 spells CASSQDGQSYEQYF. CDR3 bases: TGTGCCAGCAGCCAGGACGGGCAATCCTACGAGCAGTACTTC.

This clonotype occurred once. This chain links TRBV12-3 or TRBV12-4 with TRBJ2-3; D remains ambiguous. The length of the CDR3 is 13 residues. Trimming shortened V by 6 bases and J by 10 bases, and 17 bases separated the two germline ends. The DNA for the CDR3 is TGTGCCAGCAGGGGTCAGGAACGGAATTCGCAGTATTTT. It codes for CASRGQERNSQYF.

The gene calls are TRBV28 and TRBJ2-1, with D possibly matching TRBD2 (5 bases). Per germline, CDR1 MDHEN and CDR2 SYDVKM. This CDR3 region has 14 residues. V lost 3 bases and J lost 7, with 13 bases in between. This chain's CDR3 is CASSFAGGVNEQFF. The CDR3 DNA reads TGTGCCAGCAGTTTCGCGGGCGGAGTGAATGAGCAGTTCTTC.

This chain links TRBV29-1 with TRBJ1-5; 9 bases match TRBD1. Losses at the gene ends were 4 bases for V and 5 bases for J; bases not matched to a gene: 6. The CDR3 covers 14 residues. From germline, CDR1 is SQVTM and CDR2 ANQGSEA. Written as DNA, the CDR3 is TGCAGCGTTGTAGATGGGACAGGGCATCAGCCCCAGCATTTT. This codes for CSVVDGTGHQPQHF.

The V and J genes are TRBV29-1 and TRBJ2-1; D could derive from TRBD1 or TRBD2 (7 bases each). This CDR3 has 15 amino acids. Germline values: CDR1 SQVTM, CDR2 ANQGSEA. Deletions cut 6 bases from V and 7 bases from J, with 22 bases between. CDR3 nucleotide sequence: TGCAGCGTCAGACTAGCAAGAGGGGGCCCAAATGAGCAGTTCTTC. Its translation: CSVRLARGGPNEQFF.

V gene TRBV6-1 combines with J gene TRBJ1-1; the D gene is possibly TRBD1 (5 bases). The CDR3 is made up of 11 amino acids. V was pared by 4 bases and J by 12 bases, with 12 bases between. Germline assignment: CDR1 MNHNS and CDR2 SASEGT. The DNA of the CDR3 is TGTGCCAGCAGTGGAGGGGTCGGATCTTTCTTT. This gives the protein CASSGGVGSFF.

CDR3 bases: TGTGCCAGCAGTTTAAGTCCCAACGTCCTGACTTTC. This translates into CASSLSPNVLTF. The J gene is TRBJ2-6, the V gene TRBV12-3 or TRBV12-4; D gene unclear. V gave up 2 bases and J gave up 8 bases, with 4 bases separating them. The CDR3 has 12 amino acids.

V gene TRBV18 combines with J gene TRBJ2-4; tentatively, D is TRBD1 (8 bases). The V gene lost 1 base and the J gene lost 6 bases, with 13 bases spanning the gap. The CDR3 covers 15 residues. The germline CDR1 and CDR2 sequences are KGHSH and LQKENI. The CDR3 DNA reads TGTGCCAGCTCACCACTACAGGGGGAGGGAAACATTCAGTACTTC. It specifies CASSPLQGEGNIQYF.

This chain uses TRBV7-9 with TRBJ2-1, with 7 bases that match TRBD2. V lost 5 bases and J lost 8; bases outside the gene matches: 9. The V gene's germline CDR1 is SEHNR and CDR2 FQNEAQ (reference sequence). The CDR3 covers 14 residues. For the CDR3, the DNA is TGTGCCAGCAGCCCAGCGGGACTGCCCTATGAGCAGTTCTTC. Translating gives CASSPAGLPYEQFF.

This chain uses TRBV3-1 with TRBJ1-5; D gene unclear. Looked up from germline, CDR1 is LGHDT and CDR2 is YNNKEL (reference sequence). This CDR3 region has 14 residues. Trimming cost V 1 base and J 4 bases, with 8 bases left between them. CDR3: CASSQAGGNQPQHF. CDR3 sequence (DNA): TGTGCCAGCAGCCAAGCTGGAGGGAATCAGCCCCAGCATTTT.

In this sample, this clonotype turned up once. The rearrangement links TRBV29-1 to TRBJ1-4; D is unresolved. The germline V and J ends were trimmed by 1 base and 1 base, with 10 bases remaining between them. CDR3 length: 15 residues. Germline CDR1 and CDR2: SQVTM and ANQGSEA. The CDR3, as DNA: TGCAGCGTTGAAGTGCATGGCGGAACTAATGAAAAACTGTTTTTT. Translation: CSVEVHGGTNEKLFF.

The V call is TRBV29-1, the J call TRBJ1-5; no clear D gene. Germline V gene lookup returns CDR1 SQVTM and CDR2 ANQGSEA. The V end was cut by 3 bases, the J end by 0 bases, with 24 bases between. The CDR3 sequence is 19 residues long. The DNA of the CDR3 is TGCAGCGTTGAGGATAATCTTATCCAGGTCCAAGATAGCAATCAGCCCCAGCATTTT. Protein product: CSVEDNLIQVQDSNQPQHF.

J is TRBJ2-3 and V is TRBV9, with D unclear. Germline values: CDR1 SGDLS, CDR2 YYNGEE. V was shortened by 3 bases and J by 0 bases, with 8 bases between the two germline ends. The CDR3 has 14 residues. CDR3 coding DNA: TGTGCCAGCAGCGCTACAACGAGCACAGATACGCAGTATTTT. This translates into CASSATTSTDTQYF. The full variable domain, rest sourced from reference TRBV9 and TRBJ2-3, is DSGVTQTPKHLITATGQRVTLRCSPRSGDLSVYWYQQSLDQGLQFLIQYYNGEERAKGNILERFSAQQFPDLHSELNLSSLELGDSALYFCASSATTSTDTQYFGPGTRLTVL.

This sequence joins TRBV5-6 and TRBJ1-5; TRBD1 matches at 7 bases. Germline V gene lookup returns CDR1 SGHDT and CDR2 YYEEEE. The junction had 14 bases not matched to a gene; V was cut back by 0 bases and J by 5 bases. CDR3 length: 18 residues. The CDR3 region is CASSLVQDRKGLYQPQHF. CDR3 sequence (DNA): TGTGCCAGCAGCTTGGTTCAGGACAGGAAAGGACTTTATCAGCCCCAGCATTTT.